Detailed here is one TCR beta chain. The antigen is unknown. Germline-derived CDR1 and CDR2 are SGHRS and YFSETQ. The CDR3 runs to 15 residues. Trimming stripped 5 bases from V and 5 bases from J, with 18 bases between. TCRdb keeps only in-frame clones here, not all; method: immunoSEQ multiplex PCR. In the table there are tens of thousands of clones, around 86% of which are singletons. The data were taken from a study of radiotherapy plus CTLA-4 blockade in lung cancer. Chemo-refractory metastatic non-small-cell lung cancer patients received focal radiation with ipilimumab CTLA-4 blockade. The study, taken as a whole, reports: Strongest reported response predictors: early blood clone changes and post-radiation interferon-beta. An expansion of tumor-derived TCR clones occurred in blood after radiotherapy plus ipilimumab.

The receptor was derived from a human donor with non-small cell lung cancer that progressed on radiotherapy plus ipilimumab. This specimen consisted of peripheral blood, obtained from a patient treated with radiotherapy plus ipilimumab. The chain has TRBV5-1 and TRBJ2-3, with D unresolved. The CDR3 DNA reads TGCGCCAGCAGGATTACCCCCCACACGGGAGATACGCAGTATTTT. This gives the protein CASRITPHTGDTQYF.